The rows below give T cell receptor beta chains drawn from one sample of a study of blood T cell repertoires in COVID-19. The table came from immunoSEQ multiplex PCR; TCRdb's copy has only in-frame clones and leaves some out. The data contain approximately 300,000 clones, about 90% of them singletons. Sample: peripheral blood. The receptors shown here come from a woman in her 50s with COVID-19, enrolled during active disease. Each CDR3 is given with its conserved first and last residue. Each record gives: D gene, J gene, clone size, V gene, CDR3 protein, CDR3 DNA. The D gene is left open where the match is weak. Not all rows give a size; the values are once, few, many and, for expanded clones, a class.

d_gene: -; j_gene: TRBJ2-3; abundance: few; v_gene: TRBV25-1; CDR3aa: CASSEYGGANTDTQYF; CDR3nt: TGTGCCAGCAGTGAATATGGAGGGGCCAACACAGATACGCAGTATTTT
d_gene: TRBD1; j_gene: TRBJ1-2; abundance: -; v_gene: TRBV5-1; CDR3aa: CASSLGQGRDYGYTF; CDR3nt: TGCGCCAGCAGCTTGGGACAGGGTAGGGACTATGGCTACACCTTC
d_gene: -; j_gene: TRBJ2-3; abundance: once; v_gene: TRBV19; CDR3aa: CASSIGSVADTQYF; CDR3nt: TGTGCCAGTAGTATCGGTAGCGTGGCAGATACGCAGTATTTT
d_gene: -; j_gene: TRBJ1-1; abundance: -; v_gene: TRBV5-6; CDR3aa: CASSLRSNFVGGEAFF; CDR3nt: TGTGCCAGCAGCTTGCGCTCTAATTTTGTAGGCGGTGAAGCTTTCTTT
d_gene: -; j_gene: TRBJ1-1; abundance: -; v_gene: TRBV14; CDR3aa: CASSQGGTGNTEAFF; CDR3nt: TGTGCCAGCAGCCAAGGCGGGACGGGGAACACTGAAGCTTTCTTT
d_gene: TRBD1; j_gene: TRBJ2-7; abundance: once; v_gene: TRBV7-9; CDR3aa: CASSPPGQGALPSYEQYF; CDR3nt: TGTGCCAGCAGCCCACCGGGACAGGGGGCCCTTCCCTCCTACGAGCAGTACTTC
d_gene: TRBD1; j_gene: TRBJ2-1; abundance: -; v_gene: TRBV30; CDR3aa: CASKGTGWDNEQFF; CDR3nt: TGTGCCTCCAAGGGGACAGGGTGGGATAATGAGCAGTTCTTC
d_gene: -; j_gene: TRBJ1-1; abundance: -; v_gene: TRBV11-2; CDR3aa: CASTAQAHTEAFF; CDR3nt: TGTGCCAGCACCGCCCAGGCCCACACTGAAGCTTTCTTT
d_gene: TRBD2; j_gene: TRBJ2-2; abundance: -; v_gene: TRBV5-4; CDR3aa: CASSLAGGSPGELFF; CDR3nt: TGTGCCAGCAGCTTGGCGGGCGGGAGCCCCGGGGAGCTGTTTTTT
d_gene: TRBD2; j_gene: TRBJ2-1; abundance: -; v_gene: TRBV6-5; CDR3aa: CASSYELAGASEQFF; CDR3nt: TGTGCCAGCAGTTACGAACTAGCGGGAGCCAGTGAGCAGTTCTTC
d_gene: -; j_gene: TRBJ2-4; abundance: -; v_gene: TRBV13; CDR3aa: CASSPPLASHLKNIQYF; CDR3nt: TGTGCCAGCAGCCCCCCCCTGGCTAGCCACCTCAAAAACATTCAGTACTTC
d_gene: TRBD2; j_gene: TRBJ2-5; abundance: once; v_gene: TRBV5-1; CDR3aa: CASSPGGTSGSGRETQYF; CDR3nt: TGCGCCAGCAGCCCGGGAGGGACTAGCGGGAGCGGGCGAGAGACCCAGTACTTC
d_gene: TRBD1; j_gene: TRBJ1-1; abundance: -; v_gene: TRBV9; CDR3aa: CASSRGQNEAFF; CDR3nt: TGTGCCAGCAGTCGGGGACAGAATGAAGCTTTCTTT
d_gene: TRBD1; j_gene: TRBJ2-7; abundance: -; v_gene: TRBV18; CDR3aa: CASSPSDRISYEQYF; CDR3nt: TGTGCCAGCTCACCATCGGACAGGATCTCCTACGAGCAGTACTTC
d_gene: -; j_gene: TRBJ2-7; abundance: -; v_gene: TRBV19; CDR3aa: CASTPGSNRNEQYF; CDR3nt: TGTGCCAGTACCCCAGGGTCTAATAGGAACGAGCAGTACTTC
d_gene: -; j_gene: TRBJ2-1; abundance: once; v_gene: TRBV19; CDR3aa: CASREPLYNEQFF; CDR3nt: TGTGCCAGTAGGGAGCCGTTATACAATGAGCAGTTCTTC
d_gene: -; j_gene: TRBJ1-2; abundance: -; v_gene: TRBV3-1/TRBV3-2; CDR3aa: CASSHALGQGRGDYGYTF; CDR3nt: TGTGCCAGCAGCCATGCGTTGGGGCAGGGTCGTGGTGACTATGGCTACACCTTC
d_gene: TRBD2; j_gene: TRBJ2-5; abundance: few; v_gene: TRBV6-5; CDR3aa: CASSYSGGGETQYF; CDR3nt: TGTGCCAGCAGTTACTCTGGGGGGGGAGAGACCCAGTACTTC
d_gene: TRBD1; j_gene: TRBJ2-7; abundance: -; v_gene: TRBV6-5; CDR3aa: CASRGTGPGEQYF; CDR3nt: TGTGCCAGCAGAGGGACAGGACCGGGGGAGCAGTACTTC
d_gene: -; j_gene: TRBJ1-1; abundance: -; v_gene: TRBV5-1; CDR3aa: CASSFGTMNTEAFF; CDR3nt: TGCGCCAGCAGCTTCGGGACAATGAACACTGAAGCTTTCTTT
d_gene: TRBD1; j_gene: TRBJ2-1; abundance: -; v_gene: TRBV7-9; CDR3aa: CASSPHGQGAGEQFF; CDR3nt: TGTGCCAGCAGCCCCCACGGGCAGGGGGCCGGGGAGCAGTTCTTC
d_gene: -; j_gene: TRBJ1-4; abundance: -; v_gene: TRBV19; CDR3aa: CASSLVQGTLNEKLFF; CDR3nt: TGTGCCAGTAGTCTAGTACAGGGAACCTTAAATGAAAAACTGTTTTTT
d_gene: TRBD1; j_gene: TRBJ1-1; abundance: -; v_gene: TRBV5-5; CDR3aa: CASSLPGTENTEAFF; CDR3nt: TGTGCCAGCAGCTTACCCGGGACAGAGAACACTGAAGCTTTCTTT
d_gene: -; j_gene: TRBJ1-1; abundance: -; v_gene: TRBV5-1; CDR3aa: CASRTSVTPMNTEAFF; CDR3nt: TGCGCCAGCCGTACGTCCGTAACCCCTATGAACACTGAAGCTTTCTTT
d_gene: TRBD2; j_gene: TRBJ2-2; abundance: few; v_gene: TRBV7-8; CDR3aa: CASSHEREGPTGELFF; CDR3nt: TGTGCCAGCAGCCACGAGCGGGAGGGCCCCACCGGGGAGCTGTTTTTT
d_gene: -; j_gene: TRBJ1-4; abundance: -; v_gene: TRBV18; CDR3aa: CASSPGGAATNEKLFF; CDR3nt: TGTGCCAGCTCACCAGGCGGGGCTGCAACTAATGAAAAACTGTTTTTT
d_gene: TRBD1; j_gene: TRBJ1-5; abundance: -; v_gene: TRBV19; CDR3aa: CASHDRESNQPQHF; CDR3nt: TGTGCCAGCCACGACAGGGAAAGCAATCAGCCCCAGCATTTT
d_gene: TRBD2; j_gene: TRBJ2-1; abundance: -; v_gene: TRBV5-1; CDR3aa: CASSSPAGGLSNEQFF; CDR3nt: TGCGCCAGCAGCAGCCCAGCGGGAGGGCTTTCCAATGAGCAGTTCTTC
d_gene: -; j_gene: TRBJ2-2; abundance: once; v_gene: TRBV19; CDR3aa: CASSLRPGLPPNTGELFF; CDR3nt: TGTGCCAGTAGTCTTAGGCCGGGACTGCCACCGAACACCGGGGAGCTGTTTTTT
d_gene: -; j_gene: TRBJ2-4; abundance: -; v_gene: TRBV19; CDR3aa: CASSPGQQNIQYF; CDR3nt: TGTGCCAGTAGTCCCGGACAGCAAAACATTCAGTACTTC
d_gene: -; j_gene: TRBJ2-3; abundance: -; v_gene: TRBV5-1; CDR3aa: CASSYQPTGGGDTQYF; CDR3nt: TGCGCCAGCAGCTATCAACCGACAGGCGGGGGAGATACGCAGTATTTT
d_gene: -; j_gene: TRBJ2-6; abundance: -; v_gene: TRBV9; CDR3aa: CASSGGGYAAGANVLTF; CDR3nt: TGTGCCAGCAGCGGCGGAGGGTACGCGGCTGGGGCCAACGTCCTGACTTTC
d_gene: TRBD2; j_gene: TRBJ2-3; abundance: -; v_gene: TRBV29-1; CDR3aa: CSVPLAGGPDTQYF; CDR3nt: TGCAGCGTCCCACTAGCGGGAGGCCCAGATACGCAGTATTTT
d_gene: TRBD2; j_gene: TRBJ2-2; abundance: -; v_gene: TRBV5-1; CDR3aa: CASSPRTRNTGELFF; CDR3nt: TGCGCCAGCAGCCCCCGGACTAGGAACACCGGGGAGCTGTTTTTT
d_gene: TRBD2; j_gene: TRBJ2-7; abundance: -; v_gene: TRBV27; CDR3aa: CASKEGLAGAYEQYF; CDR3nt: TGTGCCAGCAAAGAGGGTCTAGCGGGAGCCTACGAGCAGTACTTC
d_gene: -; j_gene: TRBJ1-1; abundance: -; v_gene: TRBV19; CDR3aa: CASSTGGPSGRVTEAFF; CDR3nt: TGTGCCAGTAGTACGGGAGGGCCGTCAGGTAGGGTCACTGAAGCTTTCTTT
d_gene: TRBD2; j_gene: TRBJ2-1; abundance: -; v_gene: TRBV27; CDR3aa: CASSPLAGGGEQFF; CDR3nt: TGTGCCAGCAGTCCACTAGCGGGAGGTGGTGAGCAGTTCTTC
d_gene: TRBD2; j_gene: TRBJ2-1; abundance: -; v_gene: TRBV18; CDR3aa: CASSPLAGGDEQFF; CDR3nt: TGTGCCAGCTCACCATTAGCGGGAGGAGATGAGCAGTTCTTC
d_gene: TRBD2; j_gene: TRBJ2-3; abundance: -; v_gene: TRBV11-3; CDR3aa: CASSWGGRASGTDTQYF; CDR3nt: TGTGCCAGCAGCTGGGGGGGGAGGGCCTCGGGCACAGATACGCAGTATTTT
d_gene: TRBD1; j_gene: TRBJ1-1; abundance: -; v_gene: TRBV6-6; CDR3aa: CASSYRGPAEAFF; CDR3nt: TGTGCCAGCAGTTACAGGGGGCCCGCTGAAGCTTTCTTT
d_gene: TRBD1; j_gene: TRBJ2-2; abundance: -; v_gene: TRBV18; CDR3aa: CASSPRTGSGELFF; CDR3nt: TGTGCCAGCTCACCACGGACAGGGTCCGGGGAGCTGTTTTTT
d_gene: -; j_gene: TRBJ1-1; abundance: -; v_gene: TRBV25-1; CDR3aa: CASSESRQNTEAFF; CDR3nt: TGTGCCAGCAGTGAATCCAGACAGAACACTGAAGCTTTCTTT
d_gene: -; j_gene: TRBJ1-5; abundance: -; v_gene: TRBV12-3/TRBV12-4; CDR3aa: CASSLEQNQPQHF; CDR3nt: TGTGCCAGCAGTTTAGAACAGAATCAGCCCCAGCATTTT
d_gene: TRBD1; j_gene: TRBJ2-1; abundance: -; v_gene: TRBV6-5; CDR3aa: CASKDRGPAYNEQFF; CDR3nt: TGTGCCAGCAAAGACAGGGGGCCCGCCTACAATGAGCAGTTCTTC
d_gene: TRBD1; j_gene: TRBJ1-5; abundance: -; v_gene: TRBV4-2; CDR3aa: CASSQGVTGDGYNNQPQHF; CDR3nt: TGTGCCAGCAGCCAGGGAGTAACAGGGGACGGGTATAACAATCAGCCCCAGCATTTT
d_gene: -; j_gene: TRBJ1-2; abundance: -; v_gene: TRBV7-9; CDR3aa: CATLPLKGDVVHGYTF; CDR3nt: TGTGCCACTCTCCCTCTCAAGGGGGATGTGGTTCATGGCTACACCTTC
d_gene: TRBD1; j_gene: TRBJ2-5; abundance: -; v_gene: TRBV24-1; CDR3aa: CATRSGGPDGQGEKETQYF; CDR3nt: TGTGCCACCAGGAGTGGGGGACCCGACGGGCAGGGGGAAAAAGAGACCCAGTACTTC
d_gene: TRBD1; j_gene: TRBJ2-6; abundance: once; v_gene: TRBV4-1; CDR3aa: CASSQTGGASIGANVLTF; CDR3nt: TGCGCCAGCAGCCAGACAGGGGGCGCGTCTATTGGGGCCAACGTCCTGACTTTC
d_gene: -; j_gene: TRBJ2-3; abundance: -; v_gene: TRBV11-3; CDR3aa: CASSLGPAGFTDTQYF; CDR3nt: TGTGCCAGCAGCTTAGGGCCAGCGGGCTTCACAGATACGCAGTATTTT
d_gene: -; j_gene: TRBJ1-5; abundance: once; v_gene: TRBV6-5; CDR3aa: CASSRGGSLDQPQHF; CDR3nt: TGTGCCAGCAGTCGAGGGGGTAGCCTGGATCAGCCCCAGCATTTT
d_gene: -; j_gene: TRBJ2-4; abundance: -; v_gene: TRBV14; CDR3aa: CASSQLSGVAKNIQYF; CDR3nt: TGTGCCAGCAGCCAGCTCTCAGGGGTAGCCAAAAACATTCAGTACTTC
d_gene: TRBD1; j_gene: TRBJ1-5; abundance: -; v_gene: TRBV2; CDR3aa: CASSDLRTGGFNQPQHF; CDR3nt: TGTGCCAGCAGTGATCTGCGGACAGGGGGATTCAATCAGCCCCAGCATTTT
d_gene: TRBD1; j_gene: TRBJ2-2; abundance: -; v_gene: TRBV6-6; CDR3aa: CASKRDRELIGELFF; CDR3nt: TGTGCCAGCAAGAGGGACAGGGAATTGATCGGGGAGCTGTTTTTT
d_gene: TRBD1; j_gene: TRBJ1-1; abundance: -; v_gene: TRBV18; CDR3aa: CASSPDFGQANTEAFF; CDR3nt: TGTGCCAGCTCACCAGACTTTGGACAGGCGAACACTGAAGCTTTCTTT
d_gene: -; j_gene: TRBJ2-1; abundance: -; v_gene: TRBV4-3; CDR3aa: CASSPRSEYNEQFF; CDR3nt: TGCGCCAGCAGCCCTCGTAGTGAGTATAATGAGCAGTTCTTC